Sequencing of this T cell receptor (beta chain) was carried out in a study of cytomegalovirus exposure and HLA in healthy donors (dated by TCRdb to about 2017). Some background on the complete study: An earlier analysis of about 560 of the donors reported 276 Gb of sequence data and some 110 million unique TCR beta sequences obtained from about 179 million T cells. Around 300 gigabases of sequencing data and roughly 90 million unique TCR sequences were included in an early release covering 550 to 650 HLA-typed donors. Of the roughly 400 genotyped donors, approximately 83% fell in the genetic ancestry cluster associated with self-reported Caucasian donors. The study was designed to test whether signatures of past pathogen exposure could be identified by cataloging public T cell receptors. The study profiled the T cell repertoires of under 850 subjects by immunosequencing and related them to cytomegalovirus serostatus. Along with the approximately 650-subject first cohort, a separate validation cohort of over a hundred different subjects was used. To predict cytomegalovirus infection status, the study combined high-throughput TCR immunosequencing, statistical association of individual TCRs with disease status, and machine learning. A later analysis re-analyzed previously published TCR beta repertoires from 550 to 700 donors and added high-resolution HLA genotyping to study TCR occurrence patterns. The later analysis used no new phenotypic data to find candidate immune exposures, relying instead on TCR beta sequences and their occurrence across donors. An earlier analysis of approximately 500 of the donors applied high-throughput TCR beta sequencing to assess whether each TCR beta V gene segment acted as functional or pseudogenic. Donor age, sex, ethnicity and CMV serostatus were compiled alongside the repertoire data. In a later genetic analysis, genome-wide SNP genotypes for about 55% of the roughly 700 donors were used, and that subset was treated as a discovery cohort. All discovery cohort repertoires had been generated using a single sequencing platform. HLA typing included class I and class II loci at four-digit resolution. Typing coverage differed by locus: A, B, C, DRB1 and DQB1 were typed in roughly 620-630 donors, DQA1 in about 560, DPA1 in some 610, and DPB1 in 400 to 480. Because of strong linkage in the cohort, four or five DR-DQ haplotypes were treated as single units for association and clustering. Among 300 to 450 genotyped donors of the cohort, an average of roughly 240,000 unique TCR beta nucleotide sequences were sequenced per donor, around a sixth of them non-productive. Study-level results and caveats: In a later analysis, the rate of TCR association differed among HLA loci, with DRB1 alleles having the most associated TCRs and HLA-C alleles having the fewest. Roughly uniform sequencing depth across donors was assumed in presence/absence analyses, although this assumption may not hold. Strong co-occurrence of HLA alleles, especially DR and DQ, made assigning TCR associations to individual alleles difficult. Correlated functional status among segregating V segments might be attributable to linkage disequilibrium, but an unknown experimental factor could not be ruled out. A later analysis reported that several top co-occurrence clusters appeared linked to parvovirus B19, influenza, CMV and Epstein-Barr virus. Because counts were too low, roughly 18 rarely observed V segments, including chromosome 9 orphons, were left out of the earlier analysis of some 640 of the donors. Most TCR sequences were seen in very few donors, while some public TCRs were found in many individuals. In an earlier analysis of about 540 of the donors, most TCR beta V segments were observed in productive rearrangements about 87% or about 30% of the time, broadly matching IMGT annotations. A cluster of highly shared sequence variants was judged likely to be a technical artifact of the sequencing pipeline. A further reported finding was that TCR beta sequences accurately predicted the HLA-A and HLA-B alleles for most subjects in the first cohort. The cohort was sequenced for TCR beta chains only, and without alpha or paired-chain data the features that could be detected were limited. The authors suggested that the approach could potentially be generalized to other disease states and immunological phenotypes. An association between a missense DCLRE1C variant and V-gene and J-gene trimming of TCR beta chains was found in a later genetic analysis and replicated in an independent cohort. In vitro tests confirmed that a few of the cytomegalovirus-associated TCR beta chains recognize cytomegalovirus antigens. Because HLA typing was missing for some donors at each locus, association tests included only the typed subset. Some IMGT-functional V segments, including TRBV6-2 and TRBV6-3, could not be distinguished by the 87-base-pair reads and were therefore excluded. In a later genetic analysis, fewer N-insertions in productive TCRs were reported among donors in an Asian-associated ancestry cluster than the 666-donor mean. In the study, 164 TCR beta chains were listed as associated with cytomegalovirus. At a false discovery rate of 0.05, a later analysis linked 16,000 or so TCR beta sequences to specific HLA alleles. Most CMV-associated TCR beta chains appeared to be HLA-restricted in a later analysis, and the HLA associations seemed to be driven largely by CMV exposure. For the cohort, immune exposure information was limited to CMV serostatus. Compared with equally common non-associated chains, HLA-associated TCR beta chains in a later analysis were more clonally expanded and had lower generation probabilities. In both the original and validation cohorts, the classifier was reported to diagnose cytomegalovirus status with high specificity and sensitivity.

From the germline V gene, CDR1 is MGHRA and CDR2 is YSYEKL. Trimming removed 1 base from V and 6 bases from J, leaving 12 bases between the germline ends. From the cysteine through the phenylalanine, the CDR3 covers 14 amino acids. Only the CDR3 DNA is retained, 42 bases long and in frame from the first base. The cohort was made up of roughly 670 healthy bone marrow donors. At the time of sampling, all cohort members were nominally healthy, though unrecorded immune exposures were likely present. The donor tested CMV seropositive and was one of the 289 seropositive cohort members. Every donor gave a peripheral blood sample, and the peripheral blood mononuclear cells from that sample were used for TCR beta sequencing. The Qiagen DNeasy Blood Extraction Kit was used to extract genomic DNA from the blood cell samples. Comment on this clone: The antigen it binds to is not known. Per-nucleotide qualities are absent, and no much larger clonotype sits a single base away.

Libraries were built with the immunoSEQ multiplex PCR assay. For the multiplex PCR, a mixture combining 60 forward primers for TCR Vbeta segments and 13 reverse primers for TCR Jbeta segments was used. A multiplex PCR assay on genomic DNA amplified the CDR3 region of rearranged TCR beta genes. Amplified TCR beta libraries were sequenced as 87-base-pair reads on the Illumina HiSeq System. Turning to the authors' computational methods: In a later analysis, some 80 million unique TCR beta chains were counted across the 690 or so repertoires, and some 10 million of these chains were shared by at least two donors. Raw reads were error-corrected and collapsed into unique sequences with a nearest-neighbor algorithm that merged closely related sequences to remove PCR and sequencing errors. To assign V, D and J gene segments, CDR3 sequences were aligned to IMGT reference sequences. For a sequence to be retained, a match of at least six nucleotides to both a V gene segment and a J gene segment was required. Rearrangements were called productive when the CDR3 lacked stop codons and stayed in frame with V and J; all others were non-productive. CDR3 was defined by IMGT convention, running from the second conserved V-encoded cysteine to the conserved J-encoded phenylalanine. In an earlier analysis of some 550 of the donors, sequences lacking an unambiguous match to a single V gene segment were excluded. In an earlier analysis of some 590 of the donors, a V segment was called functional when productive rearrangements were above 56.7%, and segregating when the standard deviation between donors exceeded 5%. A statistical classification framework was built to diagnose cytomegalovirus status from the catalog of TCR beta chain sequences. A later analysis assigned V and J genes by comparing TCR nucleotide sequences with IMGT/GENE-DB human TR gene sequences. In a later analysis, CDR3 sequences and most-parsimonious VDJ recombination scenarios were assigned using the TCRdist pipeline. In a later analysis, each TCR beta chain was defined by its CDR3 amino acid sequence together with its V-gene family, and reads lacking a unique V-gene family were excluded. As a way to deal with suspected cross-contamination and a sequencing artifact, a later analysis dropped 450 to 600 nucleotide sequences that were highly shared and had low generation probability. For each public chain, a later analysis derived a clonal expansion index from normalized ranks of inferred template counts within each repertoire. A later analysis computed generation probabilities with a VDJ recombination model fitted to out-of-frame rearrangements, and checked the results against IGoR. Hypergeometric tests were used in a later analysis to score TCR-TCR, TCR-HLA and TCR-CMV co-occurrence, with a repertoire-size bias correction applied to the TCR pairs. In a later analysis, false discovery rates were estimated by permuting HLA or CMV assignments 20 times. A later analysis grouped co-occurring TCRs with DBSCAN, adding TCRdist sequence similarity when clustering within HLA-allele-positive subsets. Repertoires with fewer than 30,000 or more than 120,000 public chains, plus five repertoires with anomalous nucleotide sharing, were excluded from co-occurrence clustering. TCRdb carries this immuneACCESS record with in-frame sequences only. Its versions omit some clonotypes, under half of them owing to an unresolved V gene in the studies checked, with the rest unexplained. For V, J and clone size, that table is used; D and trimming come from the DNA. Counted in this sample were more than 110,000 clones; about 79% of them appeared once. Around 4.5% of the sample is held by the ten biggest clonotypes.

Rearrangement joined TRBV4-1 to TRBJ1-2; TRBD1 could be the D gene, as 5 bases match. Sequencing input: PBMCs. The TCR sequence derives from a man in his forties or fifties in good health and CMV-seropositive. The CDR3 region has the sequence CASSQVAGLDGYTF. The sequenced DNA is TGCGCCAGCAGCCAAGTAGCAGGGTTGGATGGCTACACCTTC.